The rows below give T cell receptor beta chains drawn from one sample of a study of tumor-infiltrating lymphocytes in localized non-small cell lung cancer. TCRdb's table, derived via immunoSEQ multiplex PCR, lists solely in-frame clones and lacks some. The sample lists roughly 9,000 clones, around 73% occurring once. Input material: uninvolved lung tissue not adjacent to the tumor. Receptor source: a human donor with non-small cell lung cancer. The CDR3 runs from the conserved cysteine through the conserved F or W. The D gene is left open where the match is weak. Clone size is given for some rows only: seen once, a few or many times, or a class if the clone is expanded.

DNA: TGTGCCAGCAGTTACGATTCGGGCACCGGGGAGCTGTTTTTT
CDR3: CASSYDSGTGELFF
size: large
V: TRBV6-5
J: TRBJ2-2
D: -

DNA: TGCGCCAGCAGCCCGAGGGTGGACAGGGGGGTTGAAGCTTTCTTT
CDR3: CASSPRVDRGVEAFF
size: -
V: TRBV4-1
J: TRBJ1-1
D: TRBD1

DNA: TGTGCCAATTCGAAGGACAGACTTAATGAAAAACTGTTTTTT
CDR3: CANSKDRLNEKLFF
size: -
V: TRBV2
J: TRBJ1-4
D: -

DNA: TGTGCCATCGGAGGCAATGAGCAGTTCTTC
CDR3: CAIGGNEQFF
size: -
V: TRBV10-3
J: TRBJ2-1
D: -

DNA: TGTGCCACCCATCCGGGACCGCACCTCCTTTATTCACCCCTCCACTTT
CDR3: CATHPGPHLLYSPLHF
size: few
V: TRBV19
J: TRBJ1-6
D: -

DNA: TGTGCCAGCAGCCAAGATTATCTGGTTGCGAGGGCCTCTGGAAACACCATATATTTT
CDR3: CASSQDYLVARASGNTIYF
size: -
V: TRBV14
J: TRBJ1-3
D: -

DNA: TGTGCCAGCAGTTTAGCCCCCACGACTTATTCACCCCTCCACTTT
CDR3: CASSLAPTTYSPLHF
size: -
V: TRBV27
J: TRBJ1-6
D: -

DNA: TGTGCCAGCAGGGCCACATTCGCTTATAATTCACCCCTCCACTTT
CDR3: CASRATFAYNSPLHF
size: -
V: TRBV6-5
J: TRBJ1-6
D: -

DNA: TGTGCCAGCAGCTTATACTCCCCGACAGGGAACACTGAAGCTTTCTTT
CDR3: CASSLYSPTGNTEAFF
size: -
V: TRBV11-3
J: TRBJ1-1
D: -

DNA: TGTGCCAGCAGACCACAGGGAGGTGGAAACACCATATATTTT
CDR3: CASRPQGGGNTIYF
size: -
V: TRBV6-5
J: TRBJ1-3
D: -

DNA: TGTGCCAGCAGCATAACCGGGACAGGACATTTCTATGGCTACACCTTC
CDR3: CASSITGTGHFYGYTF
size: -
V: TRBV5-4
J: TRBJ1-2
D: TRBD1

DNA: TGTGCCAGCAGTTTTTCTACTGAGGCAGGGCTACGGCGAGAAGAGCAGTACTTC
CDR3: CASSFSTEAGLRREEQYF
size: -
V: TRBV28
J: TRBJ2-7
D: -

DNA: TGTGCCAGCAGCTTACTTTCGAACACCGGGGAGCTGTTTTTT
CDR3: CASSLLSNTGELFF
size: -
V: TRBV7-9
J: TRBJ2-2
D: -

DNA: TGTGCCAGCAGCTCTGGGACAGTTGGGGAGCTGTTTTTT
CDR3: CASSSGTVGELFF
size: -
V: TRBV7-3
J: TRBJ2-2
D: TRBD1

DNA: TGCGCCAGCAGTGAGTCTCCGGACGGAAGCACCGGGGAGCTGTTTTTT
CDR3: CASSESPDGSTGELFF
size: -
V: TRBV10-1
J: TRBJ2-2
D: -

DNA: TGCGCCAGCAGCCAGACGACGGACTCCTACGAGCAGTACTTC
CDR3: CASSQTTDSYEQYF
size: -
V: TRBV4-1
J: TRBJ2-7
D: -

DNA: TGTGCCAGCAGCTCACCCTCTGGGCAGCGACGCGACGAGCAGTACTTC
CDR3: CASSSPSGQRRDEQYF
size: -
V: TRBV11-2
J: TRBJ2-7
D: -

DNA: TGTGCCAGCAGTTTACTTCGCGGGGGGGCGGGTGAGCAGTTCTTC
CDR3: CASSLLRGGAGEQFF
size: -
V: TRBV28
J: TRBJ2-1
D: TRBD2

DNA: TGTGCCAGCAGCCCGTTGCTGAACACCGGGGAGCTGTTTTTT
CDR3: CASSPLLNTGELFF
size: -
V: TRBV9
J: TRBJ2-2
D: -

DNA: TGTGCCAGCAGCTTGGTAAGGCAGGGCGGACTGAACACTGAAGCTTTCTTT
CDR3: CASSLVRQGGLNTEAFF
size: -
V: TRBV5-5
J: TRBJ1-1
D: -

DNA: TGTGCCAGCAGTCGACAGGGGGTCCCTCGCACTGAAGCTTTCTTT
CDR3: CASSRQGVPRTEAFF
size: -
V: TRBV2
J: TRBJ1-1
D: TRBD1

DNA: TGTGCCAGCAGCTGGCCGGGTTCTGGAAACACCATATATTTT
CDR3: CASSWPGSGNTIYF
size: -
V: TRBV11-2
J: TRBJ1-3
D: -

DNA: TGTGCCAGCACCCGGGACAGGGGAGGCGAGCAGTACTTC
CDR3: CASTRDRGGEQYF
size: -
V: TRBV11-3
J: TRBJ2-7
D: TRBD1

DNA: TGTGCCAGTAGTATAGACGGAAAGGGAACTGAAGCTTTCTTT
CDR3: CASSIDGKGTEAFF
size: -
V: TRBV19
J: TRBJ1-1
D: -

DNA: TGTGCCAGCAGCTTAGGAACACTAGCGGGACACCAAGAGACCCAGTACTTC
CDR3: CASSLGTLAGHQETQYF
size: -
V: TRBV7-7
J: TRBJ2-5
D: TRBD2

DNA: TGTGCCAGTAGTCAGACTAGCGGGGATTACAATGAGCAGTTCTTC
CDR3: CASSQTSGDYNEQFF
size: few
V: TRBV19
J: TRBJ2-1
D: TRBD2

DNA: TGTGCCAGCAGCCGTGACAGGGGTCAGGTTCAGCCCCAGCATTTT
CDR3: CASSRDRGQVQPQHF
size: -
V: TRBV28
J: TRBJ1-5
D: TRBD1

DNA: TGTGCCAGTAAAGAGGGGAGAGGTAATTCACCCCTCCACTTT
CDR3: CASKEGRGNSPLHF
size: once
V: TRBV19
J: TRBJ1-6
D: -

DNA: TGTGCCAGTTCGTTAGGGACTAGCGGTAATGAGCAGTTCTTC
CDR3: CASSLGTSGNEQFF
size: -
V: TRBV5-4
J: TRBJ2-1
D: TRBD2

DNA: TGTGCCATCAGTGAGTCCAGGGGGCAGACAGATACGCAGTATTTT
CDR3: CAISESRGQTDTQYF
size: -
V: TRBV10-3
J: TRBJ2-3
D: TRBD1